This entry is about one TCR beta chain. This specimen comes from a study of control samples from healthy donors and cancer patients. Produced via immunoSEQ multiplex PCR; TCRdb's table is partial and in-frame only. The table has about 44,000 clones, around 87% seen once. This TCR derives from a woman aged 60-75 years with lung cancer. Sequencing was done on a sample of PBMCs.

The CDR3 coding sequence is TGTGCCAGCTCACCTCGGGACGGGACCATCCGCACAATTAACTATGGCTACACCTTC. Protein sequence: CASSPRDGTIRTINYGYTF. The V and J genes are TRBV18 and TRBJ1-2; D perhaps matches TRBD1 (5 bases). Germline CDR1 is KGHSH and CDR2 is LQKENI. The CDR3 consists of 19 residues. V gave up 3 bases and J gave up 1 base, with 24 bases separating them.